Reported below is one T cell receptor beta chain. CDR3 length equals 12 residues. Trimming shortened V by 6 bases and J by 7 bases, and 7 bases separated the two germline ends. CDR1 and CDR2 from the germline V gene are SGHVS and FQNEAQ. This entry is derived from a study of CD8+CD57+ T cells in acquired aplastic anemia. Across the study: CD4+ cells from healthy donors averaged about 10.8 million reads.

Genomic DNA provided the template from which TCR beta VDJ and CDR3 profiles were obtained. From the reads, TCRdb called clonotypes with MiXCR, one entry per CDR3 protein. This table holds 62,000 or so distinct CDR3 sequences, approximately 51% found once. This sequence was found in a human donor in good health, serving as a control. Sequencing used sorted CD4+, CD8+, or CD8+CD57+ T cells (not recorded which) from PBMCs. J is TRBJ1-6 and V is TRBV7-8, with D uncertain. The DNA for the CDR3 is TGTGCCAGCAGACCCTCCAATTCACCCCTCCACTTT. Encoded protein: CASRPSNSPLHF.